The 17 T cell receptor beta chains in this list originate from one sample, sequenced in a study of blood T cell repertoires in COVID-19. Repertoires were generated with immunoSEQ multiplex PCR, while TCRdb's copy carries only in-frame clones and drops some. Of fewer than 250,000 clones listed, around 85% were seen once; the top ten hold 0.65% to 0.95%. Sequenced sample: peripheral blood. These receptors all stem from a woman in her 70s with acute or convalescent COVID-19.

The chain couples TRBV18 to TRBJ2-1; TRBD2 might be the D (7 bases). Deletions cut 6 bases from V and 2 bases from J, with 14 bases between. The CDR3 has 15 residues. Per germline, CDR1 KGHSH and CDR2 LQKENI. The CDR3 sequence is CASSRKGGAYNEQFF. For the CDR3, the DNA is TGTGCCAGCTCTCGAAAGGGGGGGGCCTACAATGAGCAGTTCTTC.

This sequence joins TRBV6-5 and TRBJ1-1, with TRBD1 as a possible D gene (5 bases). Germline CDR1 reads MNHEY; CDR2 reads SVGAGI. V was pared by 8 bases and J by 6 bases, with 22 bases between. CDR3 length: 15 residues. CDR3 amino acids: CASRAQGLSVSEAFF. Here the CDR3 DNA reads TGTGCCAGCCGAGCCCAGGGACTCTCGGTTTCTGAAGCTTTCTTT.

The V call is TRBV6-6, the J call TRBJ2-7; 9 positions agree with TRBD1. The junction had 8 bases not matched to a gene; V was cut back by 6 bases and J by 5 bases. The CDR3 length is 14 residues. Germline V CDR1 and CDR2: MNHNY, SVGAGI (reference sequence). CDR3 DNA: TGTGCCAGCAGCCAGGGACAGGGTACCCACGAGCAGTACTTC. Amino acid sequence: CASSQGQGTHEQYF.

About this clone itself: The same CDR3 also results from other DNA sequences found in this sample. The CDR3 DNA sequence: TGCGCCAGCAGCTTAGAGGACAGGGGTGGCAATGAGCAGTTCTTC. Residues: CASSLEDRGGNEQFF. The J gene is TRBJ2-1, the V gene TRBV5-1, with TRBD1 matching over 9 bases. From germline, CDR1 is SGHRS and CDR2 YFSETQ. The CDR3 covers 15 residues. V was pared by 2 bases and J by 6 bases, with 6 bases of the junction left unmatched.

This clone was seen only a few times. The chain is built from TRBV28 and TRBJ2-5; TRBD1 agrees at 7 bases. V shed 7 bases, J shed 3 bases, and the junction held 11 bases outside the gene matches. The CDR3 consists of 15 residues. Germline assignment: CDR1 MDHEN and CDR2 SYDVKM. The CDR3 sequence is CASKIGGTVEETQYF. CDR3 bases: TGTGCCAGCAAGATCGGTGGGACAGTCGAAGAGACCCAGTACTTC.

The chain links TRBV3-1 (or the pseudogene TRBV3-2) to TRBJ2-3, with a tentative D call TRBD2 (5 bases). Between the trimmed V and J ends, which lost 8 bases and 4 bases, there was a span of 10 bases. Germline-derived CDR1 and CDR2 are LGHDT and YNNKEL (reference sequence). The CDR3 loop spans 12 amino acids. The CDR3 DNA follows: TGTGCCAGCGGGAGTGTTGCAGATACGCAGTATTTT. Translating it yields CASGSVADTQYF.

V and J are TRBV6-5 and TRBJ1-2, with D possibly matching TRBD1 (6 bases). Germline V gene lookup returns CDR1 MNHEY and CDR2 SVGAGI. This CDR3 is 13 amino acids long. V was trimmed by 6 bases and J by 1 base, leaving 9 bases between them. CDR3 sequence: CASSLQGNYGYTF. Here the CDR3 DNA reads TGTGCCAGCAGCCTACAGGGTAACTATGGCTACACCTTC.

The chain uses TRBV18 and TRBJ2-1; no definite D call. From germline, CDR1 is KGHSH and CDR2 LQKENI. This CDR3 comprises 12 residues. Trimming removed 0 bases from V and 6 bases from J, with 3 bases in between. The CDR3 sequence is CASSPPRNEQFF. The CDR3 nucleotides read TGTGCCAGCTCACCACCTCGCAATGAGCAGTTCTTC.

The chain combines TRBV6-4 with TRBJ2-3; 9 bases are shared with TRBD2. This CDR3 comprises 14 residues. J was trimmed by 3 bases and V by 5 bases; bases with no gene match: 3. Germline loops: CDR1 MRHNA, CDR2 SNTAGT. The CDR3 DNA follows: TGTGCCAGCAGTTTAGCGGGAGAGACAGATACGCAGTATTTT. It yields the protein CASSLAGETDTQYF.

This clone was seen just once. This chain joins TRBV7-9 and TRBJ1-6; D not certain. The CDR3 loop spans 14 amino acids. CDR1 and CDR2 (germline): SEHNR, FQNEAQ (reference sequence). Trimming took off 2 bases at V and 10 bases at J, with 12 bases between the two ends. CDR3 loop: CASSLTAQSSPLHF. CDR3 coding DNA: TGTGCCAGCAGCTTAACCGCGCAAAGCTCACCCCTCCACTTT.

The V gene is TRBV5-6, the J gene TRBJ1-2; tentative D call: TRBD1 (6 bases). The CDR3 contains 13 residues. CDR1 and CDR2 from the germline V gene are SGHDT and YYEEEE. V was cut by 6 bases and J by 4 bases, with 13 bases left in between. For the CDR3, the DNA is TGTGCCAGCATCTCGACAGGTAGCTATGGCTACACCTTC. This sequence encodes CASISTGSYGYTF.

The chain has TRBV19 and TRBJ1-5; possible D gene TRBD1, 5 bases. The germline V gene has CDR1 LNHDA and CDR2 SQIVND (reference sequence). V was pared by 3 bases and J by 5 bases, with 11 bases between. This CDR3 has 14 residues. The CDR3: CASSIWTGDQPQHF. CDR3 bases: TGTGCCAGTAGTATCTGGACGGGGGATCAGCCCCAGCATTTT. Combining the CDR3 with reference TRBV19 and TRBJ1-5 gives the whole variable domain DGGITQSPKYLFRKEGQNVTLSCEQNLNHDAMYWYRQDPGQGLRLIYYSQIVNDFQKGDIAEGYSVSREKKESFPLTVTSAQKNPTAFYLCASSIWTGDQPQHFGDGTRLSIL.

The rearrangement joins TRBV7-9 to TRBJ2-7; 9 bases align to TRBD1. Trimming at V came to 3 bases and at J to 6 bases, leaving 6 bases not matched to a gene. The CDR3 is 14 amino acids. In germline, CDR1 is SEHNR, CDR2 FQNEAQ (reference sequence). The CDR3 nucleotides read TGTGCCAGCAGCTTTCCGGGACAGGGAGGCGAGCAGTACTTC. Amino acids: CASSFPGQGGEQYF.

Concerning this clone: Sequence at one end of the junction differs from germline and may be a read error. This sequence joins TRBV19 and TRBJ2-7; 7 bases map to TRBD1. The CDR3 extends over 18 amino acids. Germline V CDR1 and CDR2: LNHDA, SQIVND (reference sequence). CDR3 region: CASSISGGRQASSYEQYF. The CDR3 coding sequence is TGTGCCAGCAGTATTTCAGGGGGACGGCAGGCGAGCTCCTACGAGCAGTACTTC.

This clone was detected only once. This sequence joins TRBV18 and TRBJ2-3; no definite D call. The germline V and J ends were trimmed by 3 bases and 1 base, with 11 bases remaining between them. The germline CDR1 and CDR2 sequences are KGHSH and LQKENI. The CDR3 runs 15 residues. The CDR3 protein is CASSPGRPRTDTQYF. CDR3 nucleotide sequence: TGTGCCAGCTCACCTGGCAGGCCCCGCACAGATACGCAGTATTTT.

The count of this clone is one. The rearrangement links TRBV3-1 (or the pseudogene TRBV3-2) to TRBJ2-7; 7 positions match TRBD1. The V segment lost 7 bases and the J segment 1 base; nucleotides outside the gene matches: 4. Per germline, CDR1 LGHDT and CDR2 YNNKEL (reference sequence). There are 13 residues in the CDR3. CDR3 sequence: CASTRQGSYEQYF. In DNA form, the CDR3 reads TGTGCCAGCACCCGACAGGGTTCCTACGAGCAGTACTTC.

The rearrangement uses TRBV2 and TRBJ2-7; D might be TRBD2 (5 bases). Germline values: CDR1 SNHLY, CDR2 FYNNEI. The CDR3 runs to 14 residues. V gave up 8 bases and J gave up 4 bases, with 18 bases separating them. This CDR3 is CASREGLTFYEQYF. The CDR3 region has the DNA TGTGCCAGCCGAGAGGGCCTGACCTTTTACGAGCAGTACTTC.